This T cell receptor (beta chain) was retrieved from a study of T cell changes during pregnancy in multiple sclerosis. Sequencing used immunoSEQ multiplex PCR; TCRdb keeps in-frame clones, though not all of them. The sample consists of tens of thousands of clones, approximately 90% of them appearing once. The CDR3 loop spans 15 amino acids. Germline V gene lookup returns CDR1 KGHSH and CDR2 LQKENI. The V gene end was trimmed by 1 base and the J gene end by 9 bases; junction bases not matched to a gene: 8. The input for sequencing was CD4+ T cells from peripheral blood mononuclear cells, taken in the second trimester of pregnancy. The rearrangement uses TRBV18 and TRBJ2-1; 8 nucleotides line up with TRBD2. The source is a female donor with multiple sclerosis, enrolled in a pregnancy study. The CDR3 reads CASSPRSGSKSEQFF. The CDR3 nucleotides are TGTGCCAGCTCACCACGAAGCGGGAGCAAAAGTGAGCAGTTCTTC.